The T cell receptor beta chain under discussion was sequenced for a study of T cells in localized non-small cell lung cancer. Study results and limitations: Sequencing involved a lone tumor region, leaving heterogeneity possible.

The CDR3 has 14 residues. Method: immunoSEQ multiplex PCR; TCRdb's copy keeps in-frame clones and lacks some. The repertoire holds more than 100,000 clones, with about 89% as singletons. On this clone itself: As yet, its antigen is unknown.

The chain combines TRBV21-1 with TRBJ1-2. TRBV21-1 is a pseudogene locus. The sequence came from an older female donor with stage I lung adenocarcinoma. The sequenced sample was peripheral blood, obtained before any cancer treatment. CDR3 DNA sequence: TGTGCCAGCAGCACAACACATAGACCTTATGGCTACACCTTC. This codes for CASSTTHRPYGYTF.